Each of the 13 T cell receptor beta chains below was sequenced from the same sample in a study of cytomegalovirus exposure and HLA in healthy donors. The assay was immunoSEQ multiplex PCR, and TCRdb's table has in-frame clones only and misses some. The sample includes approximately 300,000 clones, around 86% of them seen just once. Input material: PBMCs. These receptors were taken from a young woman in good health and CMV-seronegative.

V usage is TRBV30 and J usage is TRBJ2-1; 9 positions match TRBD1. V was clipped by 2 bases and J by 4 bases; unmatched bases: 6. This CDR3 comprises 15 residues. Germline values: CDR1 GTSNPN, CDR2 SVGIG (reference sequence). The CDR3 nucleotides are TGTGCCTGGAGTCCTACAGGACAGGGGTACAATGAGCAGTTCTTC. The encoded protein is CAWSPTGQGYNEQFF. The whole variable domain, remainder taken from reference TRBV30 and TRBJ2-1, is SQTIHQWPATLVQPVGSPLSLECTVEGTSNPNLYWYRQAAGRGLQLLFYSVGIGQISSEVPQNLSASRPQDRQFILSSKKLLLSDSGFYLCAWSPTGQGYNEQFFGPGTRLTVL.

The chain employs TRBV6-5 and TRBJ2-2; no firm D call. The CDR3 sequence is 11 residues long. V dropped 8 bases and J dropped 6 bases, with 7 bases sitting between them. In germline, CDR1 is MNHEY, CDR2 SVGAGI. DNA of the CDR3: TGTGCCAGCGGCCTCCCCGGGGAGCTGTTTTTT. Amino acid sequence: CASGLPGELFF.

The chain joins TRBV30 to TRBJ2-2, with D possibly matching TRBD2 (5 bases). CDR1 and CDR2 (germline): GTSNPN, SVGIG (reference sequence). V was cut by 5 bases and J by 1 base, with 5 bases left in between. The CDR3 loop spans 12 amino acids. In DNA, the CDR3 is TGTGCCTGGGGAGGGAACACCGGGGAGCTGTTTTTT. Its protein product is CAWGGNTGELFF.

This chain connects TRBV5-1 to TRBJ2-1, with TRBD2 matching 7 bases. CDR1 and CDR2 from the germline V gene are SGHRS and YFSETQ. The CDR3 sequence is 15 residues long. The junction had 4 bases not matched to a gene; V was cut back by 3 bases and J by 1 base. The CDR3 here is CASSSSGVSYNEQFF. The CDR3 nucleotides read TGCGCCAGCAGCTCCAGCGGGGTTTCCTACAATGAGCAGTTCTTC. The full variable domain, rest sourced from reference TRBV5-1 and TRBJ2-1, is KAGVTQTPRYLIKTRGQQVTLSCSPISGHRSVSWYQQTPGQGLQFLFEYFSETQRNKGNFPGRFSGRQFSNSRSEMNVSTLELGDSALYLCASSSSGVSYNEQFFGPGTRLTVL.

This rearrangement joins TRBV4-3 to TRBJ2-1, with D possibly matching TRBD1 (6 bases). Germline V gene sequence: CDR1 LGHNA, CDR2 YSLEER. V was trimmed by 0 bases and J by 9 bases, leaving 15 bases between them. This CDR3 spans 15 amino acids. CDR3 region: CASSQDSTGSGEQFF. As DNA, the CDR3 is TGCGCCAGCAGCCAAGATAGCACAGGGAGCGGTGAGCAGTTCTTC.

V usage is TRBV19 and J usage is TRBJ1-2; D is unclear. The CDR3 has 14 amino acids. Germline V gene lookup returns CDR1 LNHDA and CDR2 SQIVND (reference sequence). V was shortened by 5 bases and J by 8 bases, with 18 bases between the two germline ends. The CDR3 here is CASSSSEVLRGYTF. In nucleotides, the CDR3 is TGTGCCAGTAGTTCCTCTGAGGTTTTGAGGGGCTACACCTTC.

This chain connects TRBV2 to TRBJ1-2; tentative D call: TRBD1 (5 bases). The CDR3 length is 13 residues. V lost 5 bases and J lost 2, with 9 bases in between. In germline, CDR1 is SNHLY, CDR2 FYNNEI. CDR3 in amino acids: CASSLTENYGYTF. The CDR3 bases are TGTGCCAGCAGTTTGACAGAGAACTATGGCTACACCTTC.

The gene calls are TRBV15 and TRBJ2-1; D is perhaps TRBD2 (6 bases). V was shortened by 1 base and J by 7 bases, with 14 bases between the two germline ends. Germline V gives CDR1 LNHNV, CDR2 YYDKDF (reference sequence). The CDR3 is 15 residues long. The CDR3 bases are TGTGCCACCAGCAGAGGCGGGACTGTTGCTAATGAGCAGTTCTTC. Residues: CATSRGGTVANEQFF.

The V gene is TRBV2, the J gene TRBJ2-1; 9 nucleotides align to TRBD1. Trimming at V came to 8 bases and at J to 9 bases, leaving 14 bases not matched to a gene. The CDR3 covers 15 residues. Per germline, CDR1 SNHLY and CDR2 FYNNEI. The CDR3 is CASSVGGQGAGEQFF. The CDR3 DNA follows: TGTGCCAGCTCAGTGGGGGGACAGGGTGCAGGTGAGCAGTTCTTC.

The rearrangement joins TRBV18 to TRBJ2-3; 7 bases fit TRBD1. CDR1 is KGHSH and CDR2 is LQKENI in the germline V gene. CDR3 length equals 15 residues. J was trimmed by 5 bases and V by 6 bases; bases with no gene match: 11. CDR3: CASSLSDRVGDTQYF. CDR3 sequence (DNA): TGTGCCAGCTCCCTTTCCGACAGGGTAGGAGATACGCAGTATTTT.

The V gene is TRBV4-2, the J gene TRBJ1-4; TRBD1 might be the D (5 bases). Germline V gene sequence: CDR1 LGHNA, CDR2 YNFKEQ. CDR3 length equals 13 residues. The V end was cut by 8 bases, the J end by 4 bases, with 11 bases between. CDR3 region: CASLGGNNEKLFF. CDR3 sequence (DNA): TGTGCCAGCCTTGGGGGGAATAATGAAAAACTGTTTTTT.

The chain has TRBV18 and TRBJ2-7; D is possibly TRBD1 (6 bases). This CDR3 region has 14 residues. V lost 2 bases and J lost 4, with 12 bases in between. Germline V gene sequence: CDR1 KGHSH, CDR2 LQKENI. CDR3: CASSPGRTEYEQYF. The CDR3 DNA follows: TGTGCCAGCTCACCAGGAAGGACAGAGTACGAGCAGTACTTC.

V is TRBV5-1 and J is TRBJ1-3; tentatively, D is TRBD1 (5 bases). The ends were cut back, 1 base at V and 2 bases at J, with 7 bases in the middle. CDR1 and CDR2 from the germline V gene are SGHRS and YFSETQ. There are 14 residues in the CDR3. CDR3 loop: CASSLWGAGNTIYF. In nucleotides, the CDR3 is TGCGCCAGCAGCTTGTGGGGGGCTGGAAACACCATATATTTT.